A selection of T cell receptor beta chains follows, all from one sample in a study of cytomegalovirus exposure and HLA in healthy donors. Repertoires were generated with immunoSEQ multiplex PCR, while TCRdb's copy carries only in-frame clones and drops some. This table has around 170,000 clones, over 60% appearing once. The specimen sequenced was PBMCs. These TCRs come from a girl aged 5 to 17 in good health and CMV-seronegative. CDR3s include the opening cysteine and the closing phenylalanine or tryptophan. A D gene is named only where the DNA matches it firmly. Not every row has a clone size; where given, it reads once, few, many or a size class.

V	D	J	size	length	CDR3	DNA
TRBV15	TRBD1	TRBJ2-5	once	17	CATSRGGTGGAGETQYF	TGTGCCACCAGCAGAGGTGGGACAGGGGGCGCGGGAGAGACCCAGTACTTC
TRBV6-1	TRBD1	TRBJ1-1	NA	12	CAAGGQNTEAFF	TGTGCCGCAGGGGGCCAAAACACTGAAGCTTTCTTT
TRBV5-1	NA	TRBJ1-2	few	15	CASSLVQGGGGGYTF	TGCGCCAGCAGCTTGGTACAGGGCGGGGGCGGTGGCTACACCTTC
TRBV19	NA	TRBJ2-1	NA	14	CASKRQGGVNEQFF	TGTGCCAGTAAGAGGCAGGGAGGTGTGAATGAGCAGTTCTTC
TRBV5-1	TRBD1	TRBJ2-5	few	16	CASSKGAGSYQETQYF	TGCGCCAGCAGTAAGGGGGCGGGTTCGTACCAAGAGACCCAGTACTTC
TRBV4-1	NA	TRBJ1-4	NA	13	CASSQAPYEKLFF	TGCGCCAGCAGCCAGGCCCCGTATGAAAAACTGTTTTTT
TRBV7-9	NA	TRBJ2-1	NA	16	CASSLVSGNSYNEQFF	TGTGCCAGCAGCTTAGTATCGGGGAATTCGTACAATGAGCAGTTCTTC
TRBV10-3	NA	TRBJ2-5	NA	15	CAISESAEGEKTQYF	TGTGCCATCAGTGAGTCGGCAGAGGGTGAAAAGACCCAGTACTTC
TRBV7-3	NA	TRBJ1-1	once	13	CASSALTEPEAFF	TGTGCCAGCAGCGCTCTTACGGAGCCTGAAGCTTTCTTT
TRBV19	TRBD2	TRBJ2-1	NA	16	CASKSGAGGQGNEQFF	TGTGCCTCCAAAAGCGGAGCGGGGGGGCAAGGCAATGAGCAGTTCTTC
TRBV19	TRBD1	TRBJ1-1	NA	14	CASSLGQGHTEAFF	TGTGCCAGTAGTCTAGGACAGGGGCACACTGAAGCTTTCTTT
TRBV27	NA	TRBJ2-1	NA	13	CASSPKLYNEQFF	TGTGCCAGCAGTCCCAAACTTTACAATGAGCAGTTCTTC
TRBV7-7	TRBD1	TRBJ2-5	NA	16	CASSLGGTGMVETQYF	TGTGCCAGCAGCTTAGGTGGGACAGGGATGGTAGAGACCCAGTACTTC
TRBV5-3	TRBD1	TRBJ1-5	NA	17	CARSPAGQGDSNQPQHF	TGTGCCAGAAGCCCCGCGGGACAGGGGGATAGCAATCAGCCCCAGCATTTT
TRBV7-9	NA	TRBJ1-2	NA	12	CASSRGSQSYTF	TGTGCCAGCAGCCGAGGGAGCCAGTCCTACACCTTC
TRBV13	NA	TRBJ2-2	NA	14	CASSLSRRAGELFF	TGTGCCAGCAGCTTGTCCAGACGGGCCGGGGAGCTGTTTTTT
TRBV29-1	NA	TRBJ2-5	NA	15	CSVEDAWAGEEAQYF	TGCAGCGTTGAAGATGCGTGGGCGGGTGAGGAGGCCCAATACTTC
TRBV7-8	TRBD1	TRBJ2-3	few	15	CASSLRQGASDTQYF	TGTGCCAGCAGCTTAAGACAGGGGGCCTCAGATACGCAGTATTTT
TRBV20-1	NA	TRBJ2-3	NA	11	CSAPRTDTQYF	TGCAGTGCACCTCGGACAGATACGCAGTATTTT
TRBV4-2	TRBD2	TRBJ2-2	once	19	CASSQEGSGGSTNTGELFF	TGTGCCAGCAGCCAAGAAGGTAGCGGGGGCTCAACGAACACCGGGGAGCTGTTTTTT